The 13 T cell receptor beta chains listed next were all sequenced from one sample in a study of beta chain features in type 1 diabetes. Sequencing targeted expressed TCRB transcripts, as all isolated RNA had been reverse transcribed. Generated by immunoSEQ multiplex PCR, the TCRdb table keeps only in-frame clones and is missing some. Counted here are some 350,000 clones, 9.5% to 10% occurring once; the ten biggest clones make up 0.55% to 0.75%. Study results and limitations: All four CD4+ subsets from Type 1 diabetes patients carried moderately but significantly shorter TCRB CDR3s.

Antigen specificity for these receptors is unknown. The sample taken for sequencing was central memory CD4+ T cells from blood. The receptor set was obtained from a man between 25 and 39 years old with type 1 diabetes.

This clone has at least ten counts. At the DNA level, this CDR3 is encoded by other sequences in the same sample as well. As DNA, the CDR3 is TGTGCCAGTAGTTCAGGGTCTGGGGCCAACGTCCTGACTTTC. Encoded protein: CASSSGSGANVLTF. The chain uses TRBV19 and TRBJ2-6; perhaps TRBD1 as D (5 bases). This CDR3 region has 14 residues. Trimming cost V 5 bases and J 1 base, with 6 bases left between them. Germline CDR1 is LNHDA and CDR2 is SQIVND (reference sequence).

This clone was counted a few times. The chain employs TRBV2 and TRBJ1-2, with D possibly being TRBD1 (5 bases). Germline lookup yields CDR1 SNHLY and CDR2 FYNNEI. The V end lost 8 bases, the J end lost 2 bases, and 12 bases lay between the germline ends. The CDR3 runs to 13 residues. The CDR3, as DNA: TGTGCCAGCCAGGGAAGGATAAACTATGGCTACACCTTC. Encoded protein: CASQGRINYGYTF.

The chain carries TRBV4-2 and TRBJ2-7; no definite D call. The germline V gene encodes CDR1 LGHNA and CDR2 YNFKEQ. The CDR3 sequence is 14 residues long. The V end lost 2 bases, the J end lost 0 bases, and 8 bases lay between the germline ends. CDR3 bases: TGTGCCAGCAGCCAAACACTGGGCTCCTACGAGCAGTACTTC. Translating gives CASSQTLGSYEQYF.

This CDR3 is CAIGQGLYSGNTIYF. Written as DNA, the CDR3 is TGTGCCATTGGACAGGGCTTGTACTCTGGAAACACCATATATTTT. The chain is built from TRBV10-3 and TRBJ1-3; 8 positions agree with TRBD1. V was pared by 9 bases and J by 0 bases, with 7 bases of the junction left unmatched. This CDR3 is 15 amino acids long. Germline CDR1 and CDR2: ENHRY and SYGVKD.

This clone has a handful of counts. V usage is TRBV29-1 and J usage is TRBJ2-1; possible D gene TRBD1, 6 bases. Germline CDR1 SQVTM, CDR2 ANQGSEA. The CDR3 sequence is 13 residues long. Trimming cost V 6 bases and J 6 bases, with 15 bases left between them. CDR3 amino acids: CSVDSQRSNEQFF. CDR3 DNA sequence: TGCAGCGTGGACAGTCAACGGAGCAATGAGCAGTTCTTC.

This clone was detected a few times. The chain links TRBV5-1 to TRBJ2-7; no reliable D call. Trimming pared 5 bases from V and 1 base from J, leaving 4 bases between. CDR1 is SGHRS and CDR2 is YFSETQ in the germline V gene. This CDR3 spans 11 amino acids. The CDR3 spells CASSMSYEQYF. Here the CDR3 DNA reads TGCGCCAGCAGTATGTCCTACGAGCAGTACTTC. Supplemented by reference TRBV5-1 and TRBJ2-7, the full variable domain reads KAGVTQTPRYLIKTRGQQVTLSCSPISGHRSVSWYQQTPGQGLQFLFEYFSETQRNKGNFPGRFSGRQFSNSRSEMNVSTLELGDSALYLCASSMSYEQYFGPGTRLTVT.

This clone has only a few counts. V is TRBV10-2 and J is TRBJ1-5; D call uncertain. V was clipped by 10 bases and J by 0 bases, with 13 bases between them. In germline, CDR1 is WSHSY, CDR2 SAAADI. The CDR3 totals 14 residues. The DNA for the CDR3 is TGCGCCACCAAAGGGCAAAATAGCAATCAGCCCCAGCATTTT. It specifies CATKGQNSNQPQHF.

The chain is built from TRBV7-9 and TRBJ2-1; TRBD1 aligns across 8 bases. Germline CDR1 SEHNR, CDR2 FQNEAQ (reference sequence). Trimming removed 1 base from V and 7 bases from J; junction bases left unmatched: 6. CDR3 size: 15 residues. The CDR3: CASSLGAGGSNEQFF. The DNA for the CDR3 is TGTGCCAGCAGCTTAGGTGCAGGGGGCTCGAATGAGCAGTTCTTC. The variable domain in full, completed from reference TRBV7-9 and TRBJ2-1, reads DTGVSQNPRHKITKRGQNVTFRCDPISEHNRLYWYRQTLGQGPEFLTYFQNEAQLEKSRLLSDRFSAERPKGSFSTLEIQRTEQGDSAMYLCASSLGAGGSNEQFFGPGTRLTVL.

The CDR3 reads CASSTFGGRDNEQFF. CDR3 in DNA: TGTGCCAGTAGTACGTTTGGGGGCAGAGACAATGAGCAGTTCTTC. This chain joins TRBV19 and TRBJ2-1; perhaps TRBD1 as D (6 bases). The CDR3 is made up of 15 amino acids. The V gene's germline CDR1 is LNHDA and CDR2 SQIVND (reference sequence). Trimming removed 4 bases at V and 5 bases at J, with 15 bases between. Together with reference TRBV19 and TRBJ2-1, the CDR3 gives the full variable domain: DGGITQSPKYLFRKEGQNVTLSCEQNLNHDAMYWYRQDPGQGLRLIYYSQIVNDFQKGDIAEGYSVSREKKESFPLTVTSAQKNPTAFYLCASSTFGGRDNEQFFGPGTRLTVL.

The chain recombines TRBV7-8 with TRBJ1-2; D remains ambiguous. Trimming pared 4 bases from V and 4 bases from J, leaving 16 bases between. This CDR3 region has 15 residues. The germline V gene encodes CDR1 SGHVS and CDR2 FQNEAQ. The DNA of the CDR3 is TGTGCCAGCAGCTCCCGGGCGCTCCAAGGCTATGGCTACACCTTC. It specifies CASSSRALQGYGYTF.

This clone was found once. In DNA form, the CDR3 reads TGTGCCAGCAGCTTATTACAGGGGGTGAATTCTGGCTACACCTTC. This translates into CASSLLQGVNSGYTF. The rearrangement uses TRBV5-8 and TRBJ1-2, with 8 bases lining up with TRBD1. CDR1 and CDR2 from the germline V gene are SGHTS and YDEGEE. The length of the CDR3 is 15 residues. The trim removed 2 bases at V and 7 bases at J, leaving 10 bases unmatched.

This clone was seen a handful of times. This likely came from a read error, as a far larger clone is one base away. V gene TRBV7-2 combines with J gene TRBJ1-5; no firm D call. V gave up 1 base and J gave up 5 bases, with 3 bases separating them. Looked up from germline, CDR1 is SGHTA and CDR2 is FQGNSA. This CDR3 has 12 amino acids. In DNA form, the CDR3 reads TGTGCCAGCAGCTTAGGGCATCAGCCCCAGCATTTT. Translation: CASSLGHQPQHF.

This clone was seen more than once but under ten times. This chain joins TRBV9 and TRBJ2-3; TRBD1 agrees at 8 bases. Unmatched junction bases numbered 3, after V lost 1 base and J lost 5 bases. The V gene's germline CDR1 is SGDLS and CDR2 YYNGEE. The length of the CDR3 is 14 residues. Here the CDR3 reads CASSVQGAQDTQYF. In DNA, the CDR3 is TGTGCCAGCAGCGTACAGGGGGCGCAAGATACGCAGTATTTT.